These 6 T cell receptor beta chains were sequenced from one sample in a study of cytomegalovirus exposure and HLA in healthy donors. PCR primers comprised 60 Vbeta and 13 Jbeta primers. Method: immunoSEQ multiplex PCR; TCRdb's copy keeps in-frame clones and lacks some. Among about 170,000 clones listed, around 75% were seen once. The material sequenced was PBMCs. The receptors stem from a woman aged 45-59 years in good health and CMV-seropositive.

The J gene is TRBJ2-3, the V gene TRBV7-7, with no clear D. Germline assignment: CDR1 SSHAT and CDR2 FNYEAQ (reference sequence). The germline V and J ends were trimmed by 1 base and 5 bases, with 7 bases remaining between them. The CDR3 is 13 amino acids. CDR3 coding DNA: TGTGCCAGCAGCTTAGGAGAAAGAGATACGCAGTATTTT. This codes for CASSLGERDTQYF. Drawing the rest from reference TRBV7-7 and TRBJ2-3, the complete variable domain is GAGVSQSPRYKVTKRGQDVTLRCDPISSHATLYWYQQALGQGPEFLTYFNYEAQPDKSGLPSDRFSAERPEGSISTLTIQRTEQRDSAMYRCASSLGERDTQYFGPGTRLTVL.

The chain has TRBV6-1 and TRBJ1-4; TRBD1 matches at 8 bases. The CDR3 spans 13 residues. Per the germline V gene, CDR1 is MNHNS and CDR2 is SASEGT. J lost 5 bases, V lost 9 bases, and 5 bases had no gene match. The CDR3 bases are TGTGCCAGTCGGACAGGGACCAATGAAAAACTGTTTTTT. Translation gives CASRTGTNEKLFF.

This chain uses TRBV7-3 with TRBJ2-1, with D possibly matching TRBD2 (6 bases). The germline V gene has CDR1 SGHTA and CDR2 FQGTGA. This CDR3 region has 13 residues. V was shortened by 5 bases and J by 9 bases, with 14 bases between the two germline ends. DNA for the CDR3: TGTGCCAGCAGCGCGCAGGGTAGCGGTGAGCAGTTCTTC. Translated: CASSAQGSGEQFF.

This rearrangement joins TRBV18 to TRBJ1-5; D call uncertain. Trimming left V 4 bases short and J 5 bases short, with 9 bases between. CDR1 is KGHSH, CDR2 LQKENI, per germline. CDR3 length: 13 residues. The CDR3 spells CASSLTDYQPQHF. CDR3 sequence (DNA): TGTGCCAGCTCACTTACAGATTATCAGCCCCAGCATTTT.

The rearrangement links TRBV4-2 to TRBJ2-3; 8 positions agree with TRBD2. Germline CDR1 LGHNA, CDR2 YNFKEQ. The CDR3 is 16 residues long. Losses at the gene ends were 2 bases for V and 6 bases for J; bases not matched to a gene: 10. DNA of the CDR3: TGTGCCAGCAGCCAACTTATCGGGGGGGCGGGGGATACGCAGTATTTT. It translates to CASSQLIGGAGDTQYF.

The sample holds a few counts of this clone. The rearrangement joins TRBV6-5 to TRBJ1-1, with D uncertain. The CDR3 runs to 13 residues. Between the trimmed V and J ends, which lost 2 bases and 1 base, there was a span of 5 bases. Per the germline V gene, CDR1 is MNHEY and CDR2 is SVGAGI. The CDR3 loop is CASSYTQNTEAFF. The CDR3 nucleotides are TGTGCCAGCAGTTACACACAGAACACTGAAGCTTTCTTT.